Detailed here is one TCR beta chain. This entry comes from a study of blood T cell repertoires in COVID-19. Whole-study context: Collection of acute and convalescent COVID-19 samples took place in the United States, Italy and Spain. Sources were T cells, B-cell-depleted T cells, or PBMCs; the material itself was cDNA or gDNA.

Germline assignment: CDR1 MNHEY and CDR2 SMNVEV (reference sequence). The CDR3 has 13 amino acids. The junction had 7 bases not matched to a gene; V was cut back by 6 bases and J by 9 bases. Original data processing: Amplification from reference gene primers served as the basis for estimated nucleated cell counts. The table came from immunoSEQ multiplex PCR; TCRdb's copy has only in-frame clones and leaves some out. The V and J calls and clone size come from that table; D and trimming were worked out from the DNA. The sample contains under 200,000 clones, 88% of which appear only once. This chain joins TRBV27 and TRBJ2-1, with 8 positions matching TRBD1. Sequencing used peripheral blood. The receptor was derived from a man in his forties or fifties who had recovered from COVID-19. The chain's CDR3 is CASSLTGDPEQFF. In nucleotides, the CDR3 is TGTGCCAGCAGCCTGACAGGGGACCCTGAGCAGTTCTTC.